This T cell receptor beta chain was identified during a study of PD-1 blockade in classical Hodgkin lymphoma. The study's findings and limits: Newly diagnosed patients reportedly had lower baseline TCR diversity than healthy donors. Underlying causes for the observed repertoire differences were not defined, possibly disease activity or prior therapy.

Described time point: newly diagnosed, previously untreated cHL patient sample. The authors purified CD4+ T cells from thawed PBMCs by magnetic negative selection. Untreated, newly diagnosed classical Hodgkin lymphoma PBMCs were used for comparison. About this clone itself: Its target is unknown.

Measured with immunoSEQ multiplex PCR; TCRdb has only the in-frame clones, and not every one. The table has about 35,000 clones, around nine tenths seen once. Material: CD4+ T cells from blood. The TCR comes from a human donor with classical Hodgkin lymphoma.

In DNA, the CDR3 is TGTGCCAGCGGTACCCTGGGACAATTCGCCGATGGCTACACCTTC. Translated: CASGTLGQFADGYTF. This chain connects TRBV28 to TRBJ1-2, with D possibly matching TRBD1 (6 bases). Trimming took off 8 bases at V and 6 bases at J, with 22 bases between the two ends. This CDR3 comprises 15 residues. From germline, CDR1 is MDHEN and CDR2 SYDVKM.